The 16 T cell receptor beta chains reported below all come from one sample, sequenced in a study of shared clonotypes between healthy human individuals. Profiling relied on immunoSEQ multiplex PCR, and the TCRdb table lists in-frame clones only, not all of them. Of a few million clones in the sample, 93% were seen once. The specimen sequenced was naive CD4+ T cells from PBMCs. Subset reported: CD45RA+ positively selected. All receptors come from a man in his late teens or twenties in good health. Some clones in this sample may be carry-over from other donors' samples.

This chain links TRBV28 with TRBJ2-7; 10 bases fit TRBD1. The germline CDR1 and CDR2 sequences are MDHEN and SYDVKM. Trimming removed 2 bases from V and 7 bases from J; junction bases left unmatched: 14. The CDR3 length is 17 residues. CDR3 nucleotide sequence: TGTGCCAGCAGTTTACTCAGGGGACAGGGGATAGTTCGGGAGCAGTACTTC. This translates into CASSLLRGQGIVREQYF.

V and J are TRBV28 and TRBJ2-7; 9 bases fit TRBD1. The CDR3 sequence is 14 residues long. The V gene's germline CDR1 is MDHEN and CDR2 SYDVKM. After removal of 3 bases from V and 5 bases from J, the junction contained 5 bases not matched to a gene. The CDR3 is CASSFPDRGHEQYF. The CDR3 nucleotides read TGTGCCAGCAGTTTCCCGGACAGGGGCCACGAGCAGTACTTC.

The genes are TRBV29-1 and TRBJ2-1; unclear D gene. The V gene lost 5 bases and the J gene lost 8 bases, with 16 bases spanning the gap. The CDR3 consists of 13 residues. The V gene's germline CDR1 is SQVTM and CDR2 ANQGSEA. The chain's CDR3 is CSVKTDRWDEQFF. Here the CDR3 DNA reads TGCAGCGTTAAAACCGACCGTTGGGATGAGCAGTTCTTC.

The chain has TRBV6-1 and TRBJ1-4; TRBD1 might be the D (6 bases). The CDR3 runs 15 residues. Trimming removed 4 bases from V and 8 bases from J, with 17 bases in between. Germline V gene data show CDR1 as MNHNS and CDR2 as SASEGT. In nucleotides, the CDR3 is TGTGCCAGCAGTGGGCGGACAGAGGGGAGGGAAAAACTGTTTTTT. Residues: CASSGRTEGREKLFF.

On this clone: The same CDR3 can be traced to other DNA sequences in this sample. V usage is TRBV28 and J usage is TRBJ2-3; D is undetermined. CDR1 and CDR2 (germline): MDHEN, SYDVKM. The CDR3 spans 12 residues. The germline V and J ends were trimmed by 6 bases and 4 bases, with 8 bases remaining between them. CDR3 DNA sequence: TGTGCCAGCAGGACCTCAGCAGATACGCAGTATTTT. This encodes CASRTSADTQYF.

This chain links TRBV19 with TRBJ1-1, with D tentatively TRBD1 (6 bases). The germline gives CDR1 LNHDA, CDR2 SQIVND (reference sequence). V was pared by 3 bases and J by 4 bases, with 18 bases between. This CDR3 has 16 amino acids. The CDR3 coding sequence is TGTGCCAGTAGTATGAATGCGGCAGGGGAGTCCACTGAAGCTTTCTTT. Encoded protein: CASSMNAAGESTEAFF.

This chain links TRBV6-6 with TRBJ2-7; either TRBD1 or TRBD2 may fit D (6 bases each). Trimming took off 11 bases at V and 6 bases at J, with 20 bases between the two ends. The CDR3 runs to 13 residues. CDR1 is MNHNY, CDR2 SVGAGI, per germline (reference sequence). For the CDR3, the DNA is TGTGCCGCGCATTCCGGGGGCTACGGCGAGCAGTACTTC. Amino acid sequence: CAAHSGGYGEQYF.

In DNA, the CDR3 is TGTGCCAGCAGCCCCCGGCAACGGGGCACTGAAGCTTTCTTT. This codes for CASSPRQRGTEAFF. The chain links TRBV7-9 to TRBJ1-1; D not resolved. V gave up 5 bases and J gave up 4 bases, with 14 bases separating them. The germline gives CDR1 SEHNR, CDR2 FQNEAQ (reference sequence). This CDR3 is 14 amino acids long.

This clone was detected only once. DNA for the CDR3: TGTGCCAGCAGTTTCAGTAGGGGGAACGAAAAACTGTTTTTT. Residues: CASSFSRGNEKLFF. The chain has TRBV28 and TRBJ1-4; a possible D gene is TRBD1 (6 bases). V lost 3 bases to trimming and J lost 8 bases, with 13 bases between them. CDR1 MDHEN and CDR2 SYDVKM come from the germline V gene. The CDR3 extends over 14 amino acids.

V gene TRBV18 combines with J gene TRBJ2-1; 8 bases agree with TRBD2. The CDR3 length is 14 residues. V shed 1 base, J shed 7 bases, and the junction held 3 bases outside the gene matches. Per germline, CDR1 KGHSH and CDR2 LQKENI. The CDR3 DNA follows: TGTGCCAGCTCACCACTGGCTAGCGGGAATGAGCAGTTCTTC. Protein: CASSPLASGNEQFF.

The chain joins TRBV5-1 to TRBJ2-2; D is uncertain. The CDR3 loop spans 13 amino acids. Germline-derived CDR1 and CDR2 are SGHRS and YFSETQ. Trimming stripped 5 bases from V and 3 bases from J, with 8 bases between. CDR3 in DNA: TGCGCCAGCAGACTGGGTCACACCGGGGAGCTGTTTTTT. Residues: CASRLGHTGELFF.

The chain combines TRBV6-5 with TRBJ1-5; D might be TRBD1 (6 bases). The V and J ends lost 10 bases and 2 bases respectively, with 12 bases between them. This CDR3 contains 13 residues. The V gene's germline CDR1 is MNHEY and CDR2 SVGAGI. The CDR3 coding sequence is TGTGCCACCCGAGGGGGTCGCAATCAGCCCCAGCATTTT. It encodes CATRGGRNQPQHF.

The chain links TRBV7-8 to TRBJ2-7; D may be TRBD1 (6 bases). V lost 2 bases to trimming and J lost 2 bases, with 16 bases between them. Germline V gene sequence: CDR1 SGHVS, CDR2 FQNEAQ. This CDR3 contains 16 residues. The CDR3 loop is CASSLRAGARTYEQYF. For the CDR3, the DNA is TGTGCCAGCAGCTTAAGGGCAGGGGCTAGAACCTACGAGCAGTACTTC.

This chain uses TRBV5-1 with TRBJ2-4, with 8 bases identical to TRBD1. The length of the CDR3 is 14 residues. Germline loops: CDR1 SGHRS, CDR2 YFSETQ. V shed 4 bases and J 6 bases; nucleotides not matched to a gene: 6. The CDR3, as DNA: TGCGCCAGCAGCGTAGATACAGGGGGAAACATTCAGTACTTC. Translated, it gives CASSVDTGGNIQYF. The variable domain in full, with the rest retrieved from reference TRBV5-1 and TRBJ2-4, is KAGVTQTPRYLIKTRGQQVTLSCSPISGHRSVSWYQQTPGQGLQFLFEYFSETQRNKGNFPGRFSGRQFSNSRSEMNVSTLELGDSALYLCASSVDTGGNIQYFGAGTRLSVL.

The chain combines TRBV5-5 with TRBJ2-7, with D unclear. Deletions cut 2 bases from V and 6 bases from J, with 12 bases between. The germline V gene encodes CDR1 SGHKS and CDR2 YYEKEE (reference sequence). CDR3 length equals 13 residues. The CDR3 spells CASSLGPRGEQYF. CDR3 DNA: TGTGCCAGCAGCTTAGGTCCCCGCGGCGAGCAGTACTTC.

CDR3 sequence: CASRDPTSTGYTF. As DNA, the CDR3 is TGTGCCAGCAGGGACCCCACATCGACCGGCTACACCTTC. The chain carries TRBV6-1 and TRBJ1-2; D is unclear. The CDR3 is 13 amino acids. V was shortened by 6 bases and J by 8 bases, with 16 bases between the two germline ends. Germline assignment: CDR1 MNHNS and CDR2 SASEGT.